The TCR beta chain described here comes from a study of blood T cell repertoires in COVID-19 (dated by TCRdb to 2018 to 2021). Study-level background: Samples from collaborators originated in the United States, Italy and Spain and spanned both the acute and convalescent phases of COVID-19. The repertoires were made available in a free public database intended to serve as a resource for research on the immune response to SARS-CoV-2. A de-identified subject ID, COVID-19 status, age in years and sex were almost always included in the sample metadata. The prospective study material was composed of cDNA or gDNA derived from T cells, B-cell-depleted T cells, or PBMCs. Where available, HLA class I and class II types were obtained from metadata supplied by the sample provider rather than from assay-based typing. The dataset comprised deeply sampled blood TCRbeta repertoires from subjects exposed to, actively infected with, or recovered from COVID-19. The samples were drawn from the first 160 participants of the ongoing ImmuneRACE study and from over a thousand subjects provided by 6 global collaborators.

Spanning cysteine to phenylalanine, the CDR3 consists of 14 amino acids. The read is trimmed to its CDR3 DNA, 42 bases read in frame from base 1. The V and J ends are trimmed by 3 bases and 1 base, leaving 10 bases between them. Reading the germline V gene gives CDR1 SGHRS and CDR2 YFSETQ. Participants in the prospective study were enrolled through a virtual design, were aged roughly 18 to 90 years, and lived in approximately 25 United States geographic areas. In the prospective study, participants were assigned to cohorts based on the clinical history participants reported in a screening survey and a study questionnaire. Mobile phlebotomists in the prospective study collected whole blood, serum and a nasopharyngeal or oropharyngeal swab from every participant. Prospective study participants could optionally give additional blood draws and questionnaires over an approximately two-month period. Prospective study blood samples were shipped either frozen or at room temperature before DNA extraction.

Results and caveats for the whole study, not just this receptor: Clinical and demographic metadata were provided uncurated, with the amount varying by source and participant.

TCRbeta CDR3 regions were amplified from genomic DNA using the immunoSEQ Assay, a bias-controlled multiplex PCR. The study's own analysis went as follows. Within the assay, amplification of reference gene primers was used to estimate how many nucleated cells each sample contained. To quantify the absolute abundance of each unique TCRbeta CDR3 rearrangement, sequence reads were collapsed and filtered. For each sample, productive Simpson clonality was calculated as the square root of Simpson's diversity index over productive rearrangements. TCRdb re-hosts the immuneACCESS table, in-frame sequences only. Its copies lack some clones; in the studies checked, an unresolved V gene accounts for under half of them, and the cause for the rest is not known. V and J calls plus clone size are reproduced from that table; the DNA served to infer D and trimming. The table for this sample lists roughly 300,000 clones; 86% of them were counted only once. Together, the top ten hold approximately 4% of the sample.

This clone was seen only a few times. Which antigen it targets is not known. No much larger clone exists at a distance of one base, and base qualities are not known. The sequence links TRBV5-1 to TRBJ1-1; the D gene cannot be named for sure. The TCR comes from a woman aged 40 to 50 with acute COVID-19. Sequencing was done on a sample of PBMCs or T cells enriched from blood (not recorded which). The DNA is as follows: TGCGCCAGCAGCTCCGACCCGGGGAACACTGAAGCTTTCTTT. Its coded protein is CASSSDPGNTEAFF.